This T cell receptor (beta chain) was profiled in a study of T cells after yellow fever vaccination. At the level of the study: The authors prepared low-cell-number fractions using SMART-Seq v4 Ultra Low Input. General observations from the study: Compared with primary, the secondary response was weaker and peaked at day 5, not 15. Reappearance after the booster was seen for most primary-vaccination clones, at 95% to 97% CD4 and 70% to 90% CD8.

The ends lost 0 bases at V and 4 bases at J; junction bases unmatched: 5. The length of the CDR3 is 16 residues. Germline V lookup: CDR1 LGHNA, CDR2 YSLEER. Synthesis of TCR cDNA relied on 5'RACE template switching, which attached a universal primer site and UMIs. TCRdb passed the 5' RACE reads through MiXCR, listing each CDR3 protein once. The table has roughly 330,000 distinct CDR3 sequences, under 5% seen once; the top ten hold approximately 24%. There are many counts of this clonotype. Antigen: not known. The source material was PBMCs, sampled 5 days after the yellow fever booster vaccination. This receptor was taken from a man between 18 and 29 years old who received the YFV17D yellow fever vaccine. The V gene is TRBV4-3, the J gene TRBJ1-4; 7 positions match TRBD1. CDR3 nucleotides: TGCGCCAGCAGCCAAGATCAGGGACAGATTAATGAAAAACTGTTTTTT. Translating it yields CASSQDQGQINEKLFF.